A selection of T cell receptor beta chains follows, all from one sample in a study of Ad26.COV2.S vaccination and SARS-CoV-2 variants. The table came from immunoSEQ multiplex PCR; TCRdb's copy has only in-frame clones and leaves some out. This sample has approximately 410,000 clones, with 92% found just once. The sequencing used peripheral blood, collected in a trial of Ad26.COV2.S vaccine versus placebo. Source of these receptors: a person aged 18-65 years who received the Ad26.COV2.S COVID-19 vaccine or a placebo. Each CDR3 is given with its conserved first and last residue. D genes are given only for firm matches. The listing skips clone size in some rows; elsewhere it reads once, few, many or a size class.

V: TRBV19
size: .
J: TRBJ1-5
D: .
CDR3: CASSIGTRNQPQHF
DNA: TGTGCCAGTAGTATTGGGACTCGGAATCAGCCCCAGCATTTT

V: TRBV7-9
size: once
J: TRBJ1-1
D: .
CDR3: CASSLAAGLPRAFF
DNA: TGTGCCAGCAGCTTAGCGGCGGGACTCCCAAGAGCTTTCTTT

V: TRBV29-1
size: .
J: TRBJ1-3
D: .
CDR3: CSVVADAISGNTIYF
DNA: TGCAGCGTTGTGGCCGACGCTATCTCTGGAAACACCATATATTTT

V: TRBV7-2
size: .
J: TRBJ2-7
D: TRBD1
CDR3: CASSLAMGQAYEQYF
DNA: TGTGCCAGCAGCTTAGCTATGGGACAGGCCTACGAGCAGTACTTC

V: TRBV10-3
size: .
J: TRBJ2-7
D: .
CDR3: CAISEKPLYEQYF
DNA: TGTGCCATCAGTGAAAAACCCCTTTACGAGCAGTACTTC

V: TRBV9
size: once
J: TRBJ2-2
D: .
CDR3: CASSAGGPITGELFF
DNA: TGTGCCAGCAGCGCAGGCGGGCCAATTACCGGGGAGCTGTTTTTT

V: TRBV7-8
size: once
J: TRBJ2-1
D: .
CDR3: CASSFGTAYNEQFF
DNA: TGTGCCAGCAGCTTCGGGACGGCCTACAATGAGCAGTTCTTC

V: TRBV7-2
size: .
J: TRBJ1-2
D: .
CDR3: CASSQSGSILNYGYTF
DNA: TGTGCCAGCAGCCAATCAGGGAGCATACTTAACTATGGCTACACCTTC

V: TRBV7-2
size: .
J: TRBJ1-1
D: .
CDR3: CASSPRLAPNTEAFF
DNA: TGTGCCAGCAGCCCCCGCTTAGCACCGAACACTGAAGCTTTCTTT

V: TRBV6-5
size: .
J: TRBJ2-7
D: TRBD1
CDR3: CASTSTGFYEQYF
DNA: TGTGCCAGCACCTCGACAGGGTTCTACGAGCAGTACTTC

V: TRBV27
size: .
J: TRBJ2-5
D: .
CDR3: CASRAVRDLLRVTSLQETQYF
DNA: TGTGCCAGCAGAGCGGTCCGGGACCTTCTAAGAGTAACTTCACTTCAAGAGACCCAGTACTTC

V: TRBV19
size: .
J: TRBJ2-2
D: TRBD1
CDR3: CASSIWGTGATGELFF
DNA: TGTGCCAGTAGTATATGGGGGACAGGGGCCACCGGGGAGCTGTTTTTT

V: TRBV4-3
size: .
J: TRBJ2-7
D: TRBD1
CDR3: CASSQDRGRPYEQYF
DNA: TGCGCCAGCAGCCAAGACAGGGGGCGCCCCTACGAGCAGTACTTC

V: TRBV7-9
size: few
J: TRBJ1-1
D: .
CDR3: CASSWNQRTEAFF
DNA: TGTGCCAGCAGCTGGAACCAGCGCACTGAAGCTTTCTTT

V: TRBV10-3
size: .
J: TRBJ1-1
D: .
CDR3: CAISGAWTSGTEAFF
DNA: TGTGCCATCAGTGGAGCTTGGACATCCGGCACTGAAGCTTTCTTT

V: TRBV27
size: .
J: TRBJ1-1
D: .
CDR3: CASSPPGSLNTEAFF
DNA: TGTGCCAGCAGTCCCCCGGGGAGCTTGAACACTGAAGCTTTCTTT

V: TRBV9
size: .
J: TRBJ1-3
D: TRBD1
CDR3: CARLGGQRGNTIYF
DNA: TGTGCCAGATTGGGGGGACAGAGGGGAAACACCATATATTTT

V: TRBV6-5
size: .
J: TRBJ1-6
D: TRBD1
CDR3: CASHYRGLDNSPLHF
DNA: TGTGCCAGCCATTACAGGGGTTTGGATAATTCACCCCTCCACTTT

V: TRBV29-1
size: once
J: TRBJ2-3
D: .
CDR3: CSVEASTDTQYF
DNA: TGCAGCGTTGAAGCGAGCACAGATACGCAGTATTTT

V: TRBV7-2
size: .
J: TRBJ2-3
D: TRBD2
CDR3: CASSFTSGGYTDTQYF
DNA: TGTGCCAGCAGCTTTACTAGCGGGGGGTACACAGATACGCAGTATTTT

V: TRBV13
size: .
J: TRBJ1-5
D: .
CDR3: CASSLGDSNQPQHF
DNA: TGTGCCAGCAGCTTAGGGGATAGCAATCAGCCCCAGCATTTT

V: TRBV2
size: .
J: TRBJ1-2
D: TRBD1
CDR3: CASSSGTGGPYGYTF
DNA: TGTGCCAGCAGTTCCGGGACAGGGGGCCCCTATGGCTACACCTTC

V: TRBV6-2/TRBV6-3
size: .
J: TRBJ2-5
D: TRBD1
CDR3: CASSYAGTGYKTQYF
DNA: TGTGCCAGCAGTTACGCCGGGACAGGGTACAAGACCCAGTACTTC

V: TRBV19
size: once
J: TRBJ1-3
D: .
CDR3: CASSISFSGNTIYF
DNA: TGTGCCAGTAGTATCTCTTTCTCTGGAAACACCATATATTTT

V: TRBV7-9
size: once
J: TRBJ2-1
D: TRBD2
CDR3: CASSFGTSGNHYNEQFF
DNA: TGTGCCAGCAGCTTTGGGACTAGCGGGAACCACTACAATGAGCAGTTCTTC

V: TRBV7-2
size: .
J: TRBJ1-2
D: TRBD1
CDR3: CASSLGGQSSYGYTF
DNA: TGTGCCAGCAGCTTAGGGGGACAGAGTTCCTATGGCTACACCTTC

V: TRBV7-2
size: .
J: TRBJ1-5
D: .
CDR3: CASSPRGGGQPQHF
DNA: TGTGCCAGCAGCCCCCGCGGGGGAGGCCAGCCCCAGCATTTT

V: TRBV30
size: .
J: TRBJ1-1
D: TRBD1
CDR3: CAWKPGQKEAFF
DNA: TGTGCCTGGAAGCCGGGACAGAAAGAAGCTTTCTTT

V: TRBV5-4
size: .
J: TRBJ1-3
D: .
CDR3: CASSLGTVIGNTIYF
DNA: TGTGCCAGCAGCTTGGGGACAGTAATTGGAAACACCATATATTTT

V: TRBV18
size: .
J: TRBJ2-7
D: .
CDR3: CASSLTTGEQYF
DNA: TGTGCCAGCTCATTAACGACAGGTGAGCAGTACTTC

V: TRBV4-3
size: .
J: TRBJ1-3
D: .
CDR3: CASRDRARSGNTIYF
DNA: TGCGCCAGCAGGGACCGGGCGAGGTCTGGAAACACCATATATTTT

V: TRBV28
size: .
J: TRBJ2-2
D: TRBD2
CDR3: CASSSSGPTGELFF
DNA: TGTGCCAGCAGCTCTAGCGGGCCCACCGGGGAGCTGTTTTTT

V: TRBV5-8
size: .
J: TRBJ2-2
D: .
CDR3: CASSSKLSAGELFF
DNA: TGTGCCAGCAGCTCCAAACTCTCGGCCGGGGAGCTGTTTTTT

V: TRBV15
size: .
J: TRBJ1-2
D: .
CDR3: CATSKPGFGYTF
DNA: TGTGCCACCAGCAAACCAGGGTTTGGCTACACCTTC

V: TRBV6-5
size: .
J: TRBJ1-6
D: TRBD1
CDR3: CASSYRTGVNSPLHF
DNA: TGTGCCAGCAGTTACCGGACAGGGGTTAATTCACCCCTCCACTTT

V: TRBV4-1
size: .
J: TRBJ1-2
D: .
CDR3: CASSQDNGIRSYGYTF
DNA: TGCGCCAGCAGCCAAGATAATGGGATTCGGAGCTATGGCTACACCTTC

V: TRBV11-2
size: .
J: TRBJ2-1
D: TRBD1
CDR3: CASSRDRADYISEQFF
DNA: TGTGCCAGCAGTCGGGACAGGGCCGATTATATTAGTGAGCAGTTCTTC

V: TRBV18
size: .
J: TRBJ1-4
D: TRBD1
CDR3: CASSPDRDPNEKLFF
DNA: TGTGCCAGCTCGCCGGACAGGGATCCTAATGAAAAACTGTTTTTT

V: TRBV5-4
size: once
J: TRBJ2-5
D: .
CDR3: CASSFPSGQETQYF
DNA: TGTGCCAGCAGCTTTCCCAGCGGACAAGAGACCCAGTACTTC

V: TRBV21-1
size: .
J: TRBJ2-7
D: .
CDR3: CASSKLNRVGF
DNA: TGTGCCAGCAGCAAATTGAACAGGGTAGGGTTC

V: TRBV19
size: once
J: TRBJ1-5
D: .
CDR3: CASSLRQSLNQPQHF
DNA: TGTGCCAGTAGTTTGCGACAGTCTTTAAATCAGCCCCAGCATTTT